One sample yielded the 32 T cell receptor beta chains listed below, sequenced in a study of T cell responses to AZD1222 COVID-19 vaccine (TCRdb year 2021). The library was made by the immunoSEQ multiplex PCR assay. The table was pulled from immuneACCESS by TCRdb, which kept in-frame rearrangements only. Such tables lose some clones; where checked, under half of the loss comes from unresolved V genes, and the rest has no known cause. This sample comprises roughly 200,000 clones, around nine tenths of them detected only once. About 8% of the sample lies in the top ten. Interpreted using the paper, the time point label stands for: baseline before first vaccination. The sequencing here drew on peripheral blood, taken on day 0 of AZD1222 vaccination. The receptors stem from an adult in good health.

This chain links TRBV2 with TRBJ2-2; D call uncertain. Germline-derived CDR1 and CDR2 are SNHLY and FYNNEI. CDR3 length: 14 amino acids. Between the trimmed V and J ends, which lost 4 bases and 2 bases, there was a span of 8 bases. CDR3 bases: TGTGCCAGCAGTGGTAAGGGAAACACCGGGGAGCTGTTTTTT. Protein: CASSGKGNTGELFF.

The CDR3 loop reads CAWSVGGGRGTGELFF. DNA for the CDR3: TGTGCCTGGAGTGTTGGTGGGGGCCGAGGCACCGGGGAGCTGTTTTTT. The chain couples TRBV30 to TRBJ2-2, with TRBD1 as a possible D gene (6 bases). Germline V gene lookup returns CDR1 GTSNPN and CDR2 SVGIG (reference sequence). This CDR3 is 16 amino acids long. V was cut by 0 bases and J by 4 bases, with 15 bases left in between.

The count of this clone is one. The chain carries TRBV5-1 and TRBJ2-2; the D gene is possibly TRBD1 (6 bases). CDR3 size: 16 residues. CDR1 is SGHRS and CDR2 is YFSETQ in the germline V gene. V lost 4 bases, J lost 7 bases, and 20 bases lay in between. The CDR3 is CASSTHRAEDGGELFF. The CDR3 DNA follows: TGCGCCAGCAGCACCCACAGGGCCGAGGATGGCGGGGAGCTGTTTTTT.

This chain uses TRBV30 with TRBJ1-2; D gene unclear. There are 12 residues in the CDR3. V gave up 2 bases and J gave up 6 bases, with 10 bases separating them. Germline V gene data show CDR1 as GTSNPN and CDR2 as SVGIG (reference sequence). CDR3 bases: TGTGCCTGGAGTTCTACGAGGGATGGCTACACCTTC. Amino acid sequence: CAWSSTRDGYTF. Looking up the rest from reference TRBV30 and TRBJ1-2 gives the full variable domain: SQTIHQWPATLVQPVGSPLSLECTVEGTSNPNLYWYRQAAGRGLQLLFYSVGIGQISSEVPQNLSASRPQDRQFILSSKKLLLSDSGFYLCAWSSTRDGYTFGSGTRLTVV.

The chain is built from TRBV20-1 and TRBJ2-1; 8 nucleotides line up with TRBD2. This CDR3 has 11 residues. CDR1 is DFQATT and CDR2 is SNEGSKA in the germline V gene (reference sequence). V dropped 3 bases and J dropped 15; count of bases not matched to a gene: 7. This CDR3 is CSASVGTSPFF. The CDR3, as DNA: TGCAGTGCTAGCGTCGGGACTAGTCCGTTCTTC.

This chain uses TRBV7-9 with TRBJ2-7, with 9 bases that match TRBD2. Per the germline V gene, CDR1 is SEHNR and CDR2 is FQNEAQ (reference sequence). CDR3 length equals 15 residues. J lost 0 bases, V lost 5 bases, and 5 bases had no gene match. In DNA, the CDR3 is TGTGCCAGCAGCCGGAGCGGGGGGTTCTCCTACGAGCAGTACTTC. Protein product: CASSRSGGFSYEQYF.

The CDR3 is CASSVAELAGGPPYF. The CDR3 DNA reads as TGTGCCAGCAGCGTAGCTGAGCTAGCGGGGGGGCCTCCGTATTTT. The chain is built from TRBV9 and TRBJ2-3; 12 bases align to TRBD2. Germline V lookup: CDR1 SGDLS, CDR2 YYNGEE. J was trimmed by 14 bases and V by 0 bases; bases with no gene match: 10. This CDR3 contains 15 residues.

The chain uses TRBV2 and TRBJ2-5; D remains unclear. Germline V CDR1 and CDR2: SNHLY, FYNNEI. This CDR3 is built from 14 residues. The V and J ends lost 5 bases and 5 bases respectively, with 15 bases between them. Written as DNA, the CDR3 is TGTGCCAGCAGTCCAGACACCCCCCGGGAGACCCAGTACTTC. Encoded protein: CASSPDTPRETQYF.

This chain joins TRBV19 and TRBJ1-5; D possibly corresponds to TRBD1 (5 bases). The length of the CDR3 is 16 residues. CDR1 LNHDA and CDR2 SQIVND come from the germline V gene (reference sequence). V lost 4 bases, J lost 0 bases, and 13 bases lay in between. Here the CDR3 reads CASSRGTVYSNQPQHF. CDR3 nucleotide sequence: TGTGCCAGTAGTAGGGGGACGGTGTATAGCAATCAGCCCCAGCATTTT.

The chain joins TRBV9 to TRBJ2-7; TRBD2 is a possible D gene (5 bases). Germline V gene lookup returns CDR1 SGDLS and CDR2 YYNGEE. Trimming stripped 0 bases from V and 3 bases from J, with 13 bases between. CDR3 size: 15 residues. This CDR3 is CASSVGTGKYYEQYF. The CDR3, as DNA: TGTGCCAGCAGCGTAGGCACGGGAAAATACTACGAGCAGTACTTC.

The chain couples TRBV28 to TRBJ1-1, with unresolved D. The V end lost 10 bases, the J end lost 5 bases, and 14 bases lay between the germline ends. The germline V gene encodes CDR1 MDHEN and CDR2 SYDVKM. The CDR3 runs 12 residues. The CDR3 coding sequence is TGTGCCACCCAACTTTTCGGGACTGAAGCTTTCTTT. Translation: CATQLFGTEAFF.

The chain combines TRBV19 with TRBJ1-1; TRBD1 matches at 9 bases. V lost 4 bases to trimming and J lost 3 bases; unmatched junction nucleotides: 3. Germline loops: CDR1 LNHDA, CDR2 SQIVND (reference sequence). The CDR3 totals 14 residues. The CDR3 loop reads CASSNRDRDTEAFF. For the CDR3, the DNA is TGTGCCAGTAGTAACCGGGACAGGGACACTGAAGCTTTCTTT. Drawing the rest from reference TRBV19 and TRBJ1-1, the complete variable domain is DGGITQSPKYLFRKEGQNVTLSCEQNLNHDAMYWYRQDPGQGLRLIYYSQIVNDFQKGDIAEGYSVSREKKESFPLTVTSAQKNPTAFYLCASSNRDRDTEAFFGQGTRLTVV.

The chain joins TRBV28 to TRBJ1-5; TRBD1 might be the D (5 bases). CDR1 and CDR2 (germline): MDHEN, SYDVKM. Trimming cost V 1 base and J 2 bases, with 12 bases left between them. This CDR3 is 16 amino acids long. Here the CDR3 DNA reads TGTGCCAGCAGTTTATATGGGGGTAAGGGCAATCAGCCCCAGCATTTT. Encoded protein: CASSLYGGKGNQPQHF.

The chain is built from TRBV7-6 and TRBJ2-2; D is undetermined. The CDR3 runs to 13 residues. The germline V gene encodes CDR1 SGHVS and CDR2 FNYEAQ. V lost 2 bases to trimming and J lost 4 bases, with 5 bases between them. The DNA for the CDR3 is TGTGCCAGCAGCTTATTATCCACCGGGGAGCTGTTTTTT. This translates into CASSLLSTGELFF.

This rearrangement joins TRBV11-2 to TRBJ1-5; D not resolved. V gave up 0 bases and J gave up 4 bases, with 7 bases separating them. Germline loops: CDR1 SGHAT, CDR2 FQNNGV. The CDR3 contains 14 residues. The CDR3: CASSLEHPNQPQHF. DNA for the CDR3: TGTGCCAGCAGCTTAGAACATCCTAATCAGCCCCAGCATTTT.

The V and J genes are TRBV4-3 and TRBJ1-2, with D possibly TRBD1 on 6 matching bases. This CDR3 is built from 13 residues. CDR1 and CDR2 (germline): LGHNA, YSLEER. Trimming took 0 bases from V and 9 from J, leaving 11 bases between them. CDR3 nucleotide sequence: TGCGCCAGCAGCCAAGATCGACGGGGGCGCTACACCTTC. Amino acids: CASSQDRRGRYTF.

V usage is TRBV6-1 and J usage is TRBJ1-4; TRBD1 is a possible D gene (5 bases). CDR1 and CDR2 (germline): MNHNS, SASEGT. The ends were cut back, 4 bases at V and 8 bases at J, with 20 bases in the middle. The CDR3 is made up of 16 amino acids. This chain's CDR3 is CASSAGTGEFREKLFF. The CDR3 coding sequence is TGTGCCAGCAGTGCTGGGACGGGGGAGTTTAGGGAAAAACTGTTTTTT.

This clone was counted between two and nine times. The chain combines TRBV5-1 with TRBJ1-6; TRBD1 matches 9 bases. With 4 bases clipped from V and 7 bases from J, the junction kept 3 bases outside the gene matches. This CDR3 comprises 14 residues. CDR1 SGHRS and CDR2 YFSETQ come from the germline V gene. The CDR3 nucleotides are TGCGCCAGCAGCCGGGACAGGGCCAATTCACCCCTCCACTTT. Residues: CASSRDRANSPLHF.

The chain's CDR3 is CASSYSGGEQFF. The CDR3 region has the DNA TGTGCCAGCAGTTACAGCGGAGGTGAGCAGTTCTTC. V usage is TRBV6-5 and J usage is TRBJ2-1; tentatively, D is TRBD2 (5 bases). CDR1 and CDR2 (germline): MNHEY, SVGAGI. The CDR3 has 12 residues. Between the trimmed V and J ends, which lost 2 bases and 9 bases, there was a span of 8 bases.

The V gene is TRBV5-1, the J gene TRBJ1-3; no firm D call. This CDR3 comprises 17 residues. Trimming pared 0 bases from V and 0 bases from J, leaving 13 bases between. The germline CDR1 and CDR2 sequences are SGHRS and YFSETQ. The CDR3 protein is CASSLGSGSLSGNTIYF. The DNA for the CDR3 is TGCGCCAGCAGCTTGGGTTCCGGCTCTCTCTCTGGAAACACCATATATTTT.

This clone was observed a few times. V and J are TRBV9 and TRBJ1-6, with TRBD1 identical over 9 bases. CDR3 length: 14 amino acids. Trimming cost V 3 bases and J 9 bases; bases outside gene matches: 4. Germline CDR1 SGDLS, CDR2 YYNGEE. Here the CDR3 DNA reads TGTGCCAGCAGCGGGAGGGACAGGGCTTCACCCCTCCACTTT. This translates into CASSGRDRASPLHF.

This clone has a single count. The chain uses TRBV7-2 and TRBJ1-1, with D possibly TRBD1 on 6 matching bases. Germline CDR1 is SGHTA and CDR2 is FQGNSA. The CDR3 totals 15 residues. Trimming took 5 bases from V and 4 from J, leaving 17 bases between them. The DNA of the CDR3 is TGTGCCAGCAGCCCCGGAGGGGGAGGCGGCACTGAAGCTTTCTTT. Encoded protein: CASSPGGGGGTEAFF.

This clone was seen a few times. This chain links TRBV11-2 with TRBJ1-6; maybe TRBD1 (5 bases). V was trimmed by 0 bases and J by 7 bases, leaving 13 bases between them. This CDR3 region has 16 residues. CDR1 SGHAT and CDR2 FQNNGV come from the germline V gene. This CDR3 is CASSLDPAGINSPLHF. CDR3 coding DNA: TGTGCCAGCAGCTTAGATCCCGCAGGGATCAATTCACCCCTCCACTTT. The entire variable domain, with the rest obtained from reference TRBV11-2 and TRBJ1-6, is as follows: EAGVAQSPRYKIIEKRQSVAFWCNPISGHATLYWYQQILGQGPKLLIQFQNNGVVDDSQLPKDRFSAERLKGVDSTLKIQPAKLEDSAVYLCASSLDPAGINSPLHFGNGTRLTVT.

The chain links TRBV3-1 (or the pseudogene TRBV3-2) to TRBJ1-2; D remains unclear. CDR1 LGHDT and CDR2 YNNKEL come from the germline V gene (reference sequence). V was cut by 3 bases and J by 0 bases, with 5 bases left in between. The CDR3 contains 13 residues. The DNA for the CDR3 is TGTGCCAGCAGCCACAGAGCTAACTATGGCTACACCTTC. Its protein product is CASSHRANYGYTF.

CDR3 region: CASRQAGELFF. DNA for the CDR3: TGTGCCAGTAGGCAGGCAGGGGAGCTGTTTTTT. The chain employs TRBV19 and TRBJ2-2; unclear D gene. Trimming stripped 6 bases from V and 8 bases from J, with 7 bases between. CDR3 length: 11 residues. The germline gives CDR1 LNHDA, CDR2 SQIVND (reference sequence).

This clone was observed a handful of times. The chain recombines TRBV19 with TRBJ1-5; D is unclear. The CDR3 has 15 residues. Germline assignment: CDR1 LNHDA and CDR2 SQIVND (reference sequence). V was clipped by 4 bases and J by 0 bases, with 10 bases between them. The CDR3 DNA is TGTGCCAGTAGTAAAGAGATTAATAGCAATCAGCCCCAGCATTTT. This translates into CASSKEINSNQPQHF.

This chain's CDR3 is CASSTSPDQETQYF. CDR3 DNA sequence: TGTGCCAGCAGTACTTCCCCGGATCAAGAGACCCAGTACTTC. The rearrangement links TRBV2 to TRBJ2-5; D is undetermined. The V and J ends lost 5 bases and 2 bases respectively, with 12 bases between them. CDR3 size: 14 residues. CDR1 is SNHLY and CDR2 is FYNNEI in the germline V gene.

Here the CDR3 reads CASRAGTGSTDTQYF. CDR3 sequence (DNA): TGTGCCAGCAGGGCCGGGACAGGGAGCACAGATACGCAGTATTTT. This chain links TRBV5-4 with TRBJ2-3; 9 bases match TRBD1. This CDR3 region has 15 residues. Losses at the gene ends were 5 bases for V and 0 bases for J; bases not matched to a gene: 4. Germline values: CDR1 SGHNT, CDR2 YYREEE (reference sequence).

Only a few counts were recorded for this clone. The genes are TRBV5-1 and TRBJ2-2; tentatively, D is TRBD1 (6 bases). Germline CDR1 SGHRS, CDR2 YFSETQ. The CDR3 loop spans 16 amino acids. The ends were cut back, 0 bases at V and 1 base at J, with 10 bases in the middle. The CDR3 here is CASSLAPRGNTGELFF. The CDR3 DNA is TGCGCCAGCAGCTTGGCCCCCAGGGGGAACACCGGGGAGCTGTTTTTT.

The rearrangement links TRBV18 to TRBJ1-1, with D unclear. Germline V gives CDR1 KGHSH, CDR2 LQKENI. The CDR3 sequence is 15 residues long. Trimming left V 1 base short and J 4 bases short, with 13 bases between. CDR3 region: CASSPLSSGSTEAFF. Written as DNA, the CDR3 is TGTGCCAGCTCACCACTGTCAAGTGGGAGCACTGAAGCTTTCTTT. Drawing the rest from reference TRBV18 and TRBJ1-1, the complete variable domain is NAGVMQNPRHLVRRRGQEARLRCSPMKGHSHVYWYRQLPEEGLKFMVYLQKENIIDESGMPKERFSAEFPKEGPSILRIQQVVRGDSAAYFCASSPLSSGSTEAFFGQGTRLTVV.

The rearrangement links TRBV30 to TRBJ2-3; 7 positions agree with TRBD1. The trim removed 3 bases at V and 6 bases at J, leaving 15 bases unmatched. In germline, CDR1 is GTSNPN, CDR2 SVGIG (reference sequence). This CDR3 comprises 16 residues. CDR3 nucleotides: TGTGCCTGGAGGGAGGAAACAGGGGTAAATGCCGATACGCAGTATTTT. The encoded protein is CAWREETGVNADTQYF.

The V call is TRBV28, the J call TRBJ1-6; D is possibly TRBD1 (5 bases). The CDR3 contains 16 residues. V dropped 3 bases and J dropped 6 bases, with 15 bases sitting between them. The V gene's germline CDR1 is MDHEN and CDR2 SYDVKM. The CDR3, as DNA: TGTGCCAGCAGTTTTCAGGGCCCTATGGGTAATTCACCCCTCCACTTT. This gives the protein CASSFQGPMGNSPLHF.